This TCR beta chain was obtained from a study of blood T cell repertoires in COVID-19. Study-wide background: What the recovered Cohort 3 donors had was two negative PCRs, clearance, or symptom resolution. The United States, Italy and Spain supplied acute and convalescent COVID-19 samples.

Original analysis: Nucleated cell number was recorded as an estimate derived from reference gene primer amplification. This table comes from immunoSEQ multiplex PCR, and its TCRdb copy is limited to in-frame clones, with some not included. The V and J calls and clone size were taken over from that table, and D and trimming were inferred from the DNA. The table lists 300,000 to 450,000 clones, around 87% of them singletons. CDR3 size: 13 residues. The germline V gene has CDR1 MRHNA and CDR2 SNTAGT. V dropped 3 bases and J dropped 4 bases, with 10 bases sitting between them. J is TRBJ2-7 and V is TRBV6-4; D unclear. This TCR was sampled from a man between 35 and 55 years old in a cohort exposed to, infected with or recovered from COVID-19 (not recorded which). Sequencing input: PBMCs or T cells enriched from blood (not recorded which). CDR3 DNA: TGTGCCAGCAGTGAGTCGGCCGGGTACGAGCAGTACTTC. This codes for CASSESAGYEQYF.